One and the same sample provided the 15 T cell receptor beta chains below, sequenced in a study of blood T cells in healthy people across ages. Combining a sample-barcoded 5' primer with a J-beta primer mix, a second PCR ran for roughly 7 to 12 cycles. TCRdb reprocessed the 5' RACE reads with MiXCR, giving one entry per CDR3 protein. The sample has 650,000 to 1,000,000 distinct CDR3 sequences; around 34% are singletons. The specimen sequenced was blood. The source of these receptors is a young man in good health.

This clonotype was seen a few times. V is TRBV5-5 and J is TRBJ2-3, with D perhaps matching TRBD1 (5 bases). V lost 0 bases, J lost 9 bases, and 8 bases lay in between. The CDR3 extends over 12 amino acids. Germline CDR1 is SGHKS and CDR2 is YYEKEE (reference sequence). The CDR3 protein is CASSLVAGTQYF. DNA for the CDR3: TGTGCCAGCAGCTTGGTGGCAGGGACGCAGTATTTT.

With regard to this clonotype: A much bigger clone sits one base away, suggesting this may be a read error. The chain joins TRBV5-6 to TRBJ2-3; D perhaps matches TRBD2 (5 bases). V shed 3 bases and J shed 4 bases, with 6 bases lying between them. Germline values: CDR1 SGHDT, CDR2 YYEEEE. This CDR3 has 12 amino acids. CDR3: CASSWRPDTQYF. The CDR3 bases are TGTGCCAGCAGCTGGAGGCCAGATACGCAGTATTTT. Looking up the rest from reference TRBV5-6 and TRBJ2-3 gives the full variable domain: DAGVTQSPTHLIKTRGQQVTLRCSPKSGHDTVSWYQQALGQGPQFIFQYYEEEERQRGNFPDRFSGHQFPNYSSELNVNALLLGDSALYLCASSWRPDTQYFGPGTRLTVL.

This clonotype was seen repeatedly, ten times or more. The chain employs TRBV5-1 and TRBJ2-3; maybe TRBD2 (5 bases). The CDR3 is 14 amino acids. From germline, CDR1 is SGHRS and CDR2 YFSETQ. Trimming took off 3 bases at V and 6 bases at J, with 14 bases between the two ends. Here the CDR3 reads CASSSDSLGDTQYF. The CDR3 coding sequence is TGCGCCAGCAGCTCGGACTCCCTGGGGGATACGCAGTATTTT.

This chain connects TRBV12-3 or TRBV12-4 to TRBJ2-3, with TRBD2 identical over 8 bases. J lost 4 bases, V lost 5 bases, and 11 bases had no gene match. The CDR3 sequence is 16 residues long. CDR3 coding DNA: TGTGCCAGCAGTCGCCCGCGGGGGGCCCGGGCAGATACGCAGTATTTT. Its protein product is CASSRPRGARADTQYF.

In this sample, this clonotype turned up a few times. The chain has TRBV7-2 and TRBJ1-4; maybe TRBD1 (5 bases). The V and J ends lost 4 bases and 4 bases respectively, with 19 bases between them. CDR1 and CDR2 (germline): SGHTA, FQGNSA. The CDR3 has 17 amino acids. DNA of the CDR3: TGTGCCAGCAGCTCGGGACGTTTAGGGCGAGTTAATGAAAAACTGTTTTTT. As protein: CASSSGRLGRVNEKLFF.

The V and J genes are TRBV3-1 and TRBJ2-1; D possibly matches TRBD1 or TRBD2 (5 bases each). Trimming pared 4 bases from V and 5 bases from J, leaving 12 bases between. In germline, CDR1 is LGHDT, CDR2 YNNKEL (reference sequence). The CDR3 totals 14 residues. CDR3 protein: CASSLSMGDNEQFF. CDR3 coding DNA: TGTGCCAGCAGCCTATCCATGGGGGACAATGAGCAGTTCTTC.

V usage is TRBV27 and J usage is TRBJ1-1; no clear D. This CDR3 has 13 residues. Germline values: CDR1 MNHEY, CDR2 SMNVEV (reference sequence). The V end lost 2 bases, the J end lost 4 bases, and 8 bases lay between the germline ends. CDR3 region: CASSLRVGTEAFF. CDR3 DNA sequence: TGTGCCAGCAGTTTAAGGGTTGGCACTGAAGCTTTCTTT.

This clonotype was seen a single time. V and J are TRBV12-3 or TRBV12-4 and TRBJ2-1; a weak D match, TRBD2 (5 bases). The J call may be in error: the DNA end matches TRBJ2-7 better. The CDR3 spans 15 residues. The CDR3 loop reads CASSSLVNLYNEQYF. The CDR3 nucleotides read TGTGCCAGCAGTTCACTAGTGAACCTTTACAATGAGCAGTACTTC.

This clonotype was found once. The chain couples TRBV7-2 to TRBJ1-1; TRBD1 might be the D (5 bases). V lost 5 bases and J lost 3, with 13 bases in between. The germline V gene encodes CDR1 SGHTA and CDR2 FQGNSA. This CDR3 is 14 amino acids long. The CDR3 sequence: CASSPGLKDTEAFF. The CDR3 DNA reads as TGTGCCAGCAGCCCGGGACTAAAGGACACTGAAGCTTTCTTT.

The gene calls are TRBV7-3 and TRBJ1-2, with a weak D call TRBD1 (6 bases). CDR1 is SGHTA, CDR2 FQGTGA, per germline. V was trimmed by 5 bases and J by 3 bases, leaving 22 bases between them. The CDR3 length is 17 residues. The DNA for the CDR3 is TGTGCCAGCAGCCCCCCGGTCACGGGGGCGCGGGACTATGGCTACACCTTC. It encodes CASSPPVTGARDYGYTF.

This clonotype turned up a few times. V is TRBV20-1 and J is TRBJ2-1; D call uncertain. The CDR3 has 17 residues. In germline, CDR1 is DFQATT, CDR2 SNEGSKA (reference sequence). V was shortened by 0 bases and J by 0 bases, with 15 bases between the two germline ends. For the CDR3, the DNA is TGCAGTGCTAGAGACCCGCCCCTAGGGCACTCCTACAATGAGCAGTTCTTC. It specifies CSARDPPLGHSYNEQFF.

This clonotype occurred many times. This sequence joins TRBV5-5 and TRBJ2-1; a possible D gene is TRBD1 (6 bases). This CDR3 contains 16 residues. Trimming took 4 bases from V and 2 from J, leaving 16 bases between them. Germline CDR1 reads SGHKS; CDR2 reads YYEKEE (reference sequence). CDR3 sequence (DNA): TGTGCCAGCAGCCGAGACCACAGGGCAACCTACAATGAGCAGTTCTTC. Translation: CASSRDHRATYNEQFF.

As concerns this clonotype: A read error may explain this, as a much larger clone is one base away. The chain combines TRBV4-1 with TRBJ1-2; TRBD1 is a possible D gene (6 bases). Germline loops: CDR1 MGHRA, CDR2 YSYEKL. Trimming stripped 0 bases from V and 5 bases from J, with 10 bases between. There are 14 residues in the CDR3. The CDR3 DNA sequence: TGCGCCAGCAGCCAAGAGGAGGGGGTTTATGGCTACACCTTC. Translating it yields CASSQEEGVYGYTF.

This clonotype has more than one count but fewer than ten. The chain couples TRBV20-1 to TRBJ2-7; D may be TRBD1 or TRBD2 (5 bases each). In germline, CDR1 is DFQATT, CDR2 SNEGSKA (reference sequence). V lost 3 bases and J 6 bases, leaving 12 bases between the germline ends. This CDR3 contains 12 residues. CDR3 sequence reads: CSASTGTLEQYF. CDR3 DNA: TGCAGTGCTAGTACCGGGACCCTCGAGCAGTACTTC.

This clonotype has a handful of counts. This chain connects TRBV10-3 to TRBJ2-3; D not certain. V was pared by 0 bases and J by 3 bases, with 7 bases between. CDR1 is ENHRY and CDR2 is SYGVKD in the germline V gene. The CDR3 is 14 amino acids. CDR3 sequence reads: CAISESGNTDTQYF. In DNA, the CDR3 is TGTGCCATCAGTGAGTCAGGGAATACAGATACGCAGTATTTT.